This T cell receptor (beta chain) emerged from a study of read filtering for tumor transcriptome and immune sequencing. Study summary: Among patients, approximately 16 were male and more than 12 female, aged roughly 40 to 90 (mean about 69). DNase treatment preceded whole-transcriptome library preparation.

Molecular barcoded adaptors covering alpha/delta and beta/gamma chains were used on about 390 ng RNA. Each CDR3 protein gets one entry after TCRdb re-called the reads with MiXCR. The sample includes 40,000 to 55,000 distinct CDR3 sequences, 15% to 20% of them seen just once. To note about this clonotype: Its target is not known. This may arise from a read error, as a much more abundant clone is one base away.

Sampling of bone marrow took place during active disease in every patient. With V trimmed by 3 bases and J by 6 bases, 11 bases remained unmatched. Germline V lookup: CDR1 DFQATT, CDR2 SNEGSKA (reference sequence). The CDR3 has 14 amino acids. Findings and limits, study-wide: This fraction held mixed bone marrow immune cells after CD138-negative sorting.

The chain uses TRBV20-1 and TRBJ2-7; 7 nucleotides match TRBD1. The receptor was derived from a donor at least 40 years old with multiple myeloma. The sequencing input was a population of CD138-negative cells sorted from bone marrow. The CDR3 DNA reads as TGCAGTGCTAGTGTGGCGCAGGGGGATGGCGAGCAGTACTTC. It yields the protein CSASVAQGDGEQYF.